This T cell receptor (beta chain) was retrieved from a study of shared clonotypes between healthy human individuals. Study summary: Donor ages ranged 18 to 49 years: a couple of women, a few men.

The table lists this clone with a count of one. Antigen unknown. This CDR3 region has 13 residues. The V gene's germline CDR1 is LNHNV and CDR2 YYDKDF (reference sequence). V lost 0 bases to trimming and J lost 11 bases, with 10 bases between them. Study-wide results and caveats: With four donors compared, 4.5% to 6.5% of naive CD4 clonotypes were shared. Larger estimated richness was generally recorded for naive subsets relative to memory subsets.

Assay used: immunoSEQ multiplex PCR; TCRdb lists only in-frame clones, some missing. In the table there are about 1.1 million clones, approximately 77% of which are singletons. The chain couples TRBV15 to TRBJ1-4, with a tentative D call TRBD1 (5 bases). This receptor was taken from a man younger than 35 in good health. Some clones in this sample may be carry-over from other donors' samples. Sequenced: memory CD4+ T cells from PBMCs. Subset noted: CD45RA-negative fraction. The CDR3 spells CATSRDKGTKLFF. In DNA, the CDR3 is TGTGCCACCAGCAGAGATAAAGGGACGAAACTGTTTTTT.